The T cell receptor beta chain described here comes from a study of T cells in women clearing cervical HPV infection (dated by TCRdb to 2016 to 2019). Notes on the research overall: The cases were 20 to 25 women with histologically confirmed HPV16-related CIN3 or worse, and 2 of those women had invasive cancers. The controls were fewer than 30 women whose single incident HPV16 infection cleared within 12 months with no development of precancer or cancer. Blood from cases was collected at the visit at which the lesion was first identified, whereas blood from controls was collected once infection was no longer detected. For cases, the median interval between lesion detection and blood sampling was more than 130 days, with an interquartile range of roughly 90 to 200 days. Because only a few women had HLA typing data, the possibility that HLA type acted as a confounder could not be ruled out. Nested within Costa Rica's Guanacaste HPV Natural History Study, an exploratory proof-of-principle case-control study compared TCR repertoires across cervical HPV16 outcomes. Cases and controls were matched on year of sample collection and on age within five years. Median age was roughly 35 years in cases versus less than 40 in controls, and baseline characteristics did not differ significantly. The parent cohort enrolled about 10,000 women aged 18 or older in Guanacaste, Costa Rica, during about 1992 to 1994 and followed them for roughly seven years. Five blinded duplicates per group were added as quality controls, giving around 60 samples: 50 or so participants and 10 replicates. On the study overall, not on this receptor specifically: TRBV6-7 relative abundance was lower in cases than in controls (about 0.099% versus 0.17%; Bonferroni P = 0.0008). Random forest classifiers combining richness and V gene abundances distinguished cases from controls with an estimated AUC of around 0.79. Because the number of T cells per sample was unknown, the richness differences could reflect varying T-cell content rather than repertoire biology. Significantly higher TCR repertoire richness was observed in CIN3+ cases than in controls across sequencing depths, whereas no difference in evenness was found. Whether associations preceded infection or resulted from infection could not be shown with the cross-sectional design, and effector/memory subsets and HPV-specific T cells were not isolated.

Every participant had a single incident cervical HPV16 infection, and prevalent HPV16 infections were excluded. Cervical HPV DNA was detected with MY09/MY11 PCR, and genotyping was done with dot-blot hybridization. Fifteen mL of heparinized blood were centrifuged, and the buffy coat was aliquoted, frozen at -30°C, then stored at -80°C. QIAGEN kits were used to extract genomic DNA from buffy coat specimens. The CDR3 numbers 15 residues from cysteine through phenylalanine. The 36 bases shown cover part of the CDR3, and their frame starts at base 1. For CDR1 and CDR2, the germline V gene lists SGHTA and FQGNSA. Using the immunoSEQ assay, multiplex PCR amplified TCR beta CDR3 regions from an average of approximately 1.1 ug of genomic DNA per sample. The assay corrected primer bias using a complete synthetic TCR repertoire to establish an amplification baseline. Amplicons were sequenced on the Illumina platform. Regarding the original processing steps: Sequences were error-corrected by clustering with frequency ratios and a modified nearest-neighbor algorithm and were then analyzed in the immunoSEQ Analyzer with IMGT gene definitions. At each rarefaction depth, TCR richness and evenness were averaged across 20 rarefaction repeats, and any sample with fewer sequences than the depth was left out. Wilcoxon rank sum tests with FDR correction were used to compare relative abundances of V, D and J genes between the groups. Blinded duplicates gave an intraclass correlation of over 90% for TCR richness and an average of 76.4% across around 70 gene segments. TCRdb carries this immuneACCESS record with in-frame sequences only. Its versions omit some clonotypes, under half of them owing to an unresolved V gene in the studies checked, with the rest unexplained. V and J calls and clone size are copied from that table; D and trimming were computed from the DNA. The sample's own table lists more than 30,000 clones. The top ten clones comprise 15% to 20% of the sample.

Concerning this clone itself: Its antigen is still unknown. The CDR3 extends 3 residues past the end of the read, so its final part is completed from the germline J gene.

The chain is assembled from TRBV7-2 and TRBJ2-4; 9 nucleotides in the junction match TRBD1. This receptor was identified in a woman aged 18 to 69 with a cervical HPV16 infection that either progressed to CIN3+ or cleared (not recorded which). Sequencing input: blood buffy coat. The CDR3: CASSPRTGEVQPQYF. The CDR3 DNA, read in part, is TGTGCCAGCAGCCCACGGACAGGGGAAGTGCAGCCT. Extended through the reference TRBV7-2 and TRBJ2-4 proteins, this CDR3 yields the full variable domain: GAGVSQSPSNKVTEKGKDVELRCDPISGHTALYWYRQSLGQGLEFLIYFQGNSAPDKSGLPSDRFSAERTGGSVSTLTIQRTQQEDSAVYLCASSPRTGEVQPQYFGAGTRLSVL.